Each of the 27 T cell receptor beta chains below was sequenced from the same sample in a study of blood T cells in healthy people across ages. The second PCR ran roughly 7 to 11 cycles with a sample-barcoded 5' primer and J-beta primers. Each CDR3 protein is one row after TCRdb ran MiXCR on the 5' RACE reads. Of approximately 2,000,000 distinct CDR3 sequences listed, roughly two fifths were seen once; the top ten hold 23%. The material sequenced was blood. The receptors here all came from a human donor in good health.

A few counts support this clonotype. The CDR3 DNA is TGTGCCAGCAGTCGTGGCCCCACCCGCACCGGGGAGCTGTTTTTT. Translating it yields CASSRGPTRTGELFF. The rearrangement links TRBV6-2 or TRBV6-3 to TRBJ2-2, with no clear D. This CDR3 is 15 amino acids long. CDR1 is MNHEY, CDR2 SVGEGT, per germline. Trimming pared 5 bases from V and 4 bases from J, leaving 14 bases between.

The chain is built from TRBV12-3 or TRBV12-4 and TRBJ1-5, with 7 bases matching TRBD1. J gave up 5 bases and V 6 bases, and 10 bases lay outside the gene matches. The CDR3 sequence is 15 residues long. The CDR3 sequence is CASSYTGDGDQPQHF. The CDR3 region has the DNA TGTGCCAGCAGCTATACAGGGGATGGAGATCAGCCCCAGCATTTT.

The V and J genes are TRBV7-9 and TRBJ2-3, with D tentatively TRBD1 (5 bases). The CDR3 totals 14 residues. Germline lookup yields CDR1 SEHNR and CDR2 FQNEAQ (reference sequence). The V end lost 2 bases, the J end lost 12 bases, and 18 bases lay between the germline ends. In DNA form, the CDR3 reads TGTGCCAGCAGCTTATCAGGGATCCCCCAATGTCAGTATTTT. Translating gives CASSLSGIPQCQYF.

The gene calls are TRBV7-3 and TRBJ1-5; 7 nucleotides line up with TRBD1. This CDR3 has 15 amino acids. Per the germline V gene, CDR1 is SGHTA and CDR2 is FQGTGA. With 3 bases clipped from V and 4 bases from J, the junction kept 6 bases outside the gene matches. This CDR3 reads CASSFDRVYNQPQHF. The CDR3 nucleotides read TGTGCCAGCAGCTTCGACAGGGTGTATAATCAGCCCCAGCATTTT.

The J gene is TRBJ1-4, the V gene TRBV27, with D perhaps matching TRBD1 (5 bases). The germline V and J ends were trimmed by 5 bases and 6 bases, with 10 bases remaining between them. CDR3 length: 13 amino acids. CDR1 is MNHEY and CDR2 is SMNVEV in the germline V gene (reference sequence). CDR3 coding DNA: TGTGCCAGCAGTCTCCTGGGGGATGAAAAACTGTTTTTT. Translated, it gives CASSLLGDEKLFF.

This clonotype was counted only a few times. The V and J genes are TRBV28 and TRBJ2-1; 7 nucleotides line up with TRBD2. Germline CDR1 is MDHEN and CDR2 is SYDVKM. This CDR3 comprises 18 residues. V shed 4 bases and J 0 bases; nucleotides not matched to a gene: 12. CDR3 coding DNA: TGTGCCAGCAGTTCCCCGCAACTAGCGACGAGCTCCTACAATGAGCAGTTCTTC. Amino acid sequence: CASSSPQLATSSYNEQFF.

The gene calls are TRBV27 and TRBJ1-6, with 8 positions matching TRBD1. CDR3 size: 14 residues. V lost 7 bases, J lost 9 bases, and 8 bases stayed unmatched. Germline loops: CDR1 MNHEY, CDR2 SMNVEV (reference sequence). The CDR3 sequence is CASKTGQGLSPLHF. The CDR3 bases are TGTGCCAGCAAGACCGGACAGGGCCTTTCACCCCTCCACTTT.

The chain recombines TRBV5-1 with TRBJ1-1; TRBD1 might be the D (6 bases). V was trimmed by 6 bases and J by 0 bases, leaving 15 bases between them. This CDR3 region has 15 residues. Looked up from germline, CDR1 is SGHRS and CDR2 is YFSETQ. The CDR3 nucleotides read TGCGCCAGCACCTGGACAGAATTCATGAACACTGAAGCTTTCTTT. Translating gives CASTWTEFMNTEAFF.

This clonotype was observed a few times. The chain couples TRBV20-1 to TRBJ1-2; perhaps TRBD1 as D (5 bases). Germline CDR1 DFQATT, CDR2 SNEGSKA (reference sequence). This CDR3 spans 15 amino acids. The V end was cut by 2 bases, the J end by 2 bases, with 15 bases between. CDR3 DNA: TGCAGTGCTAGACCCCAGGGAGGGATCAACTATGGCTACACCTTC. Translating it yields CSARPQGGINYGYTF.

This chain links TRBV7-9 with TRBJ2-7, with 7 bases identical to TRBD1. This CDR3 has 18 residues. Germline CDR1 reads SEHNR; CDR2 reads FQNEAQ (reference sequence). V dropped 5 bases and J dropped 3; count of bases not matched to a gene: 19. The CDR3: CASSQNYRGGMHLYEQYF. CDR3 coding DNA: TGTGCCAGCAGCCAAAATTACAGGGGCGGCATGCACCTCTACGAGCAGTACTTC.

The V call is TRBV3-1, the J call TRBJ1-6; D uncertain. V dropped 4 bases and J dropped 9 bases, with 13 bases sitting between them. This CDR3 comprises 14 residues. Germline CDR1 and CDR2: LGHDT and YNNKEL (reference sequence). The CDR3 spells CASSPLRKGSPLHF. For the CDR3, the DNA is TGTGCCAGCAGCCCCTTGAGGAAGGGTTCACCCCTCCACTTT. Full variable domain (missing parts from reference TRBV3-1 and TRBJ1-6): DTAVSQTPKYLVTQMGNDKSIKCEQNLGHDTMYWYKQDSKKFLKIMFSYNNKELIINETVPNRFSPKSPDKAHLNLHINSLELGDSAVYFCASSPLRKGSPLHFGNGTRLTVT.

The chain has TRBV6-2 or TRBV6-3 and TRBJ2-7; D possibly corresponds to TRBD1 (6 bases). The V gene's germline CDR1 is MNHEY and CDR2 SVGEGT. The CDR3 consists of 15 residues. V was cut by 4 bases and J by 0 bases, with 13 bases left in between. CDR3 sequence reads: CASSSTGWSSYEQYF. In DNA, the CDR3 is TGTGCCAGCAGTTCCACAGGGTGGAGCTCCTACGAGCAGTACTTC.

The table lists this clonotype with a count of one. This chain uses TRBV7-9 with TRBJ2-3, with a weak D call TRBD2 (7 bases). The CDR3 is 17 residues long. Germline V CDR1 and CDR2: SEHNR, FQNEAQ (reference sequence). The ends were cut back, 5 bases at V and 2 bases at J, with 20 bases in the middle. The CDR3 here is CASSDGRGGLFTDTQYF. The CDR3 nucleotides are TGTGCCAGCAGCGATGGGAGGGGGGGCCTCTTCACAGATACGCAGTATTTT.

About this clonotype: At one end the junction does not follow the germline gene, possibly because of a read error. The chain couples TRBV10-3 to TRBJ2-5; TRBD1 is a possible D gene (6 bases). This CDR3 has 15 residues. Per the germline V gene, CDR1 is ENHRY and CDR2 is SYGVKD. The CDR3 loop is CAISTGKNYEETRYF. The CDR3 DNA is TGTGCCATCAGTACAGGGAAAAATTACGAAGAGACCCGGTACTTC.

The CDR3 protein is CSARRATSDYTF. The CDR3 DNA is TGCAGTGCTAGGAGGGCCACTAGTGACTACACCTTC. The V gene is TRBV20-1, the J gene TRBJ1-2; D is undetermined. The germline V gene encodes CDR1 DFQATT and CDR2 SNEGSKA (reference sequence). The length of the CDR3 is 12 residues. V lost 3 bases and J lost 10, with 15 bases in between.

This clonotype was detected many times. This chain joins TRBV6-5 and TRBJ2-6; maybe TRBD1 (5 bases). The V gene lost 5 bases and the J gene lost 0 bases, with 11 bases spanning the gap. The germline V gene encodes CDR1 MNHEY and CDR2 SVGAGI. The CDR3 length is 16 residues. The CDR3 spells CASSRQGSSGANVLTF. In nucleotides, the CDR3 is TGTGCCAGCAGTCGGCAGGGTTCCTCTGGGGCCAACGTCCTGACTTTC.

Only a few counts were recorded for this clonotype. The chain is built from TRBV20-1 and TRBJ2-4; D gene uncertain. The CDR3 spans 14 residues. Per germline, CDR1 DFQATT and CDR2 SNEGSKA (reference sequence). The V end lost 5 bases, the J end lost 0 bases, and 11 bases lay between the germline ends. The CDR3 region has the DNA TGCAGTGCTGATGGGGATCTAGCCAAAAACATTCAGTACTTC. It is translated as CSADGDLAKNIQYF.

This clonotype was seen only a few times. J is TRBJ2-1 and V is TRBV12-3 or TRBV12-4; TRBD1 is a possible D gene (6 bases). The CDR3 loop spans 13 amino acids. V shed 3 bases and J shed 11 bases, with 14 bases lying between them. The chain's CDR3 is CASSLLWGQKQFF. CDR3 DNA sequence: TGTGCCAGCAGTTTGCTCTGGGGGCAAAAGCAGTTCTTC.

The chain has TRBV7-9 and TRBJ1-1; D remains ambiguous. The CDR3 length is 13 residues. CDR1 is SEHNR and CDR2 is FQNEAQ in the germline V gene (reference sequence). Trimming took 4 bases from V and 0 from J, leaving 6 bases between them. CDR3 in amino acids: CASSSWVNTEAFF. CDR3 sequence (DNA): TGTGCCAGCAGCTCATGGGTGAACACTGAAGCTTTCTTT.

In regard to this clonotype: One junction end disagrees with the germline gene, perhaps due to a read error. The chain combines TRBV5-5 with TRBJ1-1, with D tentatively TRBD1 (5 bases). Germline V gene data show CDR1 as SGHKS and CDR2 as YYEKEE (reference sequence). This CDR3 comprises 13 residues. The CDR3 region has the DNA TGTGCCAGCCACGGGGGAACGAACGCTGAAGCTTTCTTT. This codes for CASHGGTNAEAFF.

Notes on this clonotype: A read error may be the cause here, since a much bigger clone is one base away. The CDR3 spells CASSLDGDDNQPQHF. The CDR3 DNA is TGTGCCAGCAGTTTGGATGGGGATGACAATCAGCCCCAGCATTTT. This chain links TRBV12-3 or TRBV12-4 with TRBJ1-5, with D unclear. The CDR3 contains 15 residues. Trimming took 3 bases from V and 3 from J, leaving 12 bases between them.

This chain links TRBV12-3 or TRBV12-4 with TRBJ2-7; 10 nucleotides agree with TRBD1. This CDR3 is built from 14 residues. The V and J ends lost 8 bases and 4 bases, in that order; junction bases with no gene match: 8. The chain's CDR3 is CASGWDRGKYEQYF. The CDR3 DNA reads TGTGCCAGCGGATGGGACAGGGGAAAATACGAGCAGTACTTC.

As concerns this clonotype: An end of the junction differs from the germline gene, which may be a read error. This chain joins TRBV29-1 and TRBJ2-3, with D possibly TRBD2 on 5 matching bases. This CDR3 has 12 amino acids. Per germline, CDR1 SQVTM and CDR2 ANQGSEA. The CDR3 nucleotides are TGCGGCGTTGTGGTACGGGGAAATACGCAGTATTTT. Translation gives CGVVVRGNTQYF.

This clonotype appeared a few times. The rearrangement links TRBV7-9 to TRBJ2-1; no definite D call. This CDR3 spans 12 amino acids. Trimming took 4 bases from V and 9 from J, leaving 10 bases between them. CDR1 is SEHNR and CDR2 is FQNEAQ in the germline V gene (reference sequence). The CDR3 bases are TGTGCCAGCAGCTCGACGTTGGGTGAGCAGTTCTTC. The encoded protein is CASSSTLGEQFF.

The chain uses TRBV18 and TRBJ2-7; D gene uncertain. The CDR3 is 16 residues long. V shed 6 bases and J shed 0 bases, with 18 bases lying between them. Per germline, CDR1 KGHSH and CDR2 LQKENI. CDR3 in DNA: TGTGCCAGCTCGCTAGACGTTCCAGCCTTCTCCTACGAGCAGTACTTC. Translation: CASSLDVPAFSYEQYF.

The genes are TRBV7-9 and TRBJ2-7, with TRBD1 as a possible D gene (7 bases). The CDR3 has 14 amino acids. Trimming removed 4 bases at V and 2 bases at J, with 12 bases between. Germline loops: CDR1 SEHNR, CDR2 FQNEAQ (reference sequence). The CDR3 bases are TGTGCCAGCAGCTCGCCAGGGGGGACCTACGAGCAGTACTTC. Encoded protein: CASSSPGGTYEQYF. The full variable domain, with the rest looked up from reference TRBV7-9 and TRBJ2-7, is DTGVSQNPRHKITKRGQNVTFRCDPISEHNRLYWYRQTLGQGPEFLTYFQNEAQLEKSRLLSDRFSAERPKGSFSTLEIQRTEQGDSAMYLCASSSPGGTYEQYFGPGTRLTVT.

The chain couples TRBV27 to TRBJ1-5, with 7 bases identical to TRBD1. The CDR3 is made up of 18 amino acids. Germline CDR1 MNHEY, CDR2 SMNVEV (reference sequence). Trimming removed 5 bases from V and 4 bases from J; junction bases left unmatched: 17. CDR3 DNA sequence: TGTGCCAGCAGTCGTCTACTACAGGGGTTGAGGCGGAATCAGCCCCAGCATTTT. Amino acid sequence: CASSRLLQGLRRNQPQHF.